The clone carrying this T cell receptor (beta chain) was observed a handful of times. The antigen remains unidentified. This sample is drawn from a study of shared clonotypes between healthy human individuals. On the study more broadly: A couple of women and a few men aged 18 to 49 made up the donors. Researchers assigned three CD4 naive, three CD4 memory, two CD8 naive and one CD8 memory plate to each donor. Study conclusions and caveats: Naive subsets typically showed greater estimated richness than memory subsets. When naive CD4 clonotypes were compared across several donors, 5% to 5.5% were shared.

Germline loops: CDR1 SGHRS, CDR2 YFSETQ. The CDR3 extends over 16 amino acids. Unmatched junction bases numbered 13, after V lost 3 bases and J lost 6 bases. Measured with immunoSEQ multiplex PCR; TCRdb has only the in-frame clones, and not every one. The data contain over 950,000 clones, approximately 80% of them singletons. The TCR was taken from a man between 18 and 35 years old in good health. Some clones in this sample may be carry-over from other donors' samples. J is TRBJ2-3 and V is TRBV5-1, with TRBD2 matching 7 bases. Sequencing used memory CD4+ T cells from PBMCs. The subset was: CD45RA-negative fraction. CDR3 sequence (DNA): TGCGCCAGCAGCTCCGTGGCGGGAGTCGGGATGGATACGCAGTATTTT. Translating it yields CASSSVAGVGMDTQYF. The complete variable domain, with remaining parts taken from reference TRBV5-1 and TRBJ2-3, reads KAGVTQTPRYLIKTRGQQVTLSCSPISGHRSVSWYQQTPGQGLQFLFEYFSETQRNKGNFPGRFSGRQFSNSRSEMNVSTLELGDSALYLCASSSVAGVGMDTQYFGPGTRLTVL.